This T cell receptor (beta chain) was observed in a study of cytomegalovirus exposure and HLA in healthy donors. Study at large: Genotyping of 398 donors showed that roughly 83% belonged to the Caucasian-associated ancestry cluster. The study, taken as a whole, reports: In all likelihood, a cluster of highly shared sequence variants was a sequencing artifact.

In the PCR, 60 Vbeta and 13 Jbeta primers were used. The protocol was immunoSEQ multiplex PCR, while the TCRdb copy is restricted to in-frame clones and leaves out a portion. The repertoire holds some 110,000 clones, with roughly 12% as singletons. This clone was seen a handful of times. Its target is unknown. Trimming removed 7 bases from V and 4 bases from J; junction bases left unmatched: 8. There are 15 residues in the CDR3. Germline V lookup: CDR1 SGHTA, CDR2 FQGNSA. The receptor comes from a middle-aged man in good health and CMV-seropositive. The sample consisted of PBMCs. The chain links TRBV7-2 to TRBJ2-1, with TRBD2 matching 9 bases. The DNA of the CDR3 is TGTGCCAGCACCCAACGACTAGCGGAATACAATGAGCAGTTCTTC. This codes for CASTQRLAEYNEQFF. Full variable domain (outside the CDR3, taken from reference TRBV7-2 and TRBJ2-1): GAGVSQSPSNKVTEKGKDVELRCDPISGHTALYWYRQSLGQGLEFLIYFQGNSAPDKSGLPSDRFSAERTGGSVSTLTIQRTQQEDSAVYLCASTQRLAEYNEQFFGPGTRLTVL.